Sequencing of this TCR beta chain was carried out in a study of cytomegalovirus exposure and HLA in healthy donors. Note on this clone: Its antigen is as yet unknown.

Per germline, CDR1 MNHEY and CDR2 SMNVEV (reference sequence). The CDR3 length is 13 residues. Trimming cost V 6 bases and J 8 bases, with 16 bases left between them. With 60 Vbeta and 13 Jbeta primers, the PCR was carried out. This table comes from immunoSEQ multiplex PCR, and its TCRdb copy is limited to in-frame clones, with some not included. Here the sample spans over 150,000 clones, roughly 86% being singletons. Study-wide points: Some V segments, TRBV6-2 and TRBV6-3 among them, were indistinguishable and were therefore excluded. Reports showed the classifier diagnosing cytomegalovirus status with high specificity and sensitivity. A later analysis associated around 17,000 TCR beta sequences with HLA alleles at a 0.05 false discovery rate. A cluster of highly shared sequence variants was likely a sequencing artifact.

Sequenced: PBMCs. The chain combines TRBV27 with TRBJ1-1; no firm D call. This receptor was obtained from a girl between 10 and 17 years old in good health and CMV-seropositive. The CDR3 bases are TGTGCCAGCAGCCTTAGTTCGATTTCAGAAGCTTTCTTT. Translated, it gives CASSLSSISEAFF.